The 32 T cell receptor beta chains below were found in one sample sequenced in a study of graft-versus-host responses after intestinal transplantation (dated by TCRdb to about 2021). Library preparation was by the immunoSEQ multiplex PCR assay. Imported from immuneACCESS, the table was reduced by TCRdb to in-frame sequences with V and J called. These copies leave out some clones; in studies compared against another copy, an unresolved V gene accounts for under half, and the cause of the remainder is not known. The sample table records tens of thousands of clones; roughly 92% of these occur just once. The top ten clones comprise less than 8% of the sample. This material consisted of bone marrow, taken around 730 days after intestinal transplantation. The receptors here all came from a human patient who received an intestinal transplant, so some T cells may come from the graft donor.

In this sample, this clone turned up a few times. CDR3 DNA sequence: TGTGCCAGCAGCACATGGACATGGGGTGGGGATGGCTACACCTTC. Encoded protein: CASSTWTWGGDGYTF. The gene calls are TRBV13 and TRBJ1-2; D is possibly TRBD1 (5 bases). CDR1 is PRHDT, CDR2 FYEKMQ, per germline (reference sequence). Trimming cost V 5 bases and J 6 bases, with 19 bases left between them. There are 15 residues in the CDR3.

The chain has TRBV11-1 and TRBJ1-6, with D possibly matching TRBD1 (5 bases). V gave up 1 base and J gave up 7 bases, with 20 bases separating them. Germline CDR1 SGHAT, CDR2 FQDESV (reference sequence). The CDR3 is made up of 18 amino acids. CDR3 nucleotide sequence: TGTGCCAGCAGCTTAGGGTGGACACAGAGAGGGAGCAATTCACCCCTCCACTTT. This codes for CASSLGWTQRGSNSPLHF. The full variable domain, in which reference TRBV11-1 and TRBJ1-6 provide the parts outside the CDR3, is EAEVAQSPRYKITEKSQAVAFWCDPISGHATLYWYRQILGQGPELLVQFQDESVVDDSQLPKDRFSAERLKGVDSTLKIQPAELGDSAMYLCASSLGWTQRGSNSPLHFGNGTRLTVT.

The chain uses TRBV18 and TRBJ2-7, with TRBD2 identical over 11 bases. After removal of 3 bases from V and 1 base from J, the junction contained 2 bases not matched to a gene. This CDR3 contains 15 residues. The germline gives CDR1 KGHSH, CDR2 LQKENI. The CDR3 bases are TGTGCCAGCTCACCGGGACTAGCGGTATCCTACGAGCAGTACTTC. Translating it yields CASSPGLAVSYEQYF.

The CDR3 DNA reads as TGTGCCAGCAGCCATTGGACGGCGAGGTACGAGCAGTACTTC. Amino acid sequence: CASSHWTARYEQYF. The genes are TRBV7-9 and TRBJ2-7, with unresolved D. From germline, CDR1 is SEHNR and CDR2 FQNEAQ (reference sequence). V was pared by 5 bases and J by 4 bases, with 15 bases between. The CDR3 spans 14 residues.

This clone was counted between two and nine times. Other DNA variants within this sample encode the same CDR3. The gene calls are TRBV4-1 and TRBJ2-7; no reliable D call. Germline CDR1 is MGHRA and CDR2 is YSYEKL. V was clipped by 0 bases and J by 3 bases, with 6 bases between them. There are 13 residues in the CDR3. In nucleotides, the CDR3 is TGCGCCAGCAGCCAAGATCTGGGCTACGAGCAGTACTTC. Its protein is CASSQDLGYEQYF.

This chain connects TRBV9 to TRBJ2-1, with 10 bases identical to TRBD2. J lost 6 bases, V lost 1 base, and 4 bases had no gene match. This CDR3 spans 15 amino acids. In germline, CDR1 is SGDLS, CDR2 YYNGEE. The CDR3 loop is CASSVTSSGSNEQFF. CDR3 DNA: TGTGCCAGCAGCGTAACGTCTAGCGGGAGCAATGAGCAGTTCTTC.

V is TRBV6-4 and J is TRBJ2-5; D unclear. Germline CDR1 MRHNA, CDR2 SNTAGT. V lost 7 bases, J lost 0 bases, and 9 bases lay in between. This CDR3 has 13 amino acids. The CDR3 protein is CASMVRYQETQYF. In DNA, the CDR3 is TGTGCCAGCATGGTTAGGTACCAAGAGACCCAGTACTTC.

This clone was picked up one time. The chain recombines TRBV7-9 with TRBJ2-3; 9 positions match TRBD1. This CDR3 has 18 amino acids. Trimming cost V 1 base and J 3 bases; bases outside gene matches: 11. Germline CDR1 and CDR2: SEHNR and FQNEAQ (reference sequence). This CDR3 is CASSLGGGGTGRTDTQYF. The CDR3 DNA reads TGTGCCAGCAGCTTAGGCGGTGGGGGGACAGGGAGAACAGATACGCAGTATTTT. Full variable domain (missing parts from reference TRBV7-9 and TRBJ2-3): DTGVSQNPRHKITKRGQNVTFRCDPISEHNRLYWYRQTLGQGPEFLTYFQNEAQLEKSRLLSDRFSAERPKGSFSTLEIQRTEQGDSAMYLCASSLGGGGTGRTDTQYFGPGTRLTVL.

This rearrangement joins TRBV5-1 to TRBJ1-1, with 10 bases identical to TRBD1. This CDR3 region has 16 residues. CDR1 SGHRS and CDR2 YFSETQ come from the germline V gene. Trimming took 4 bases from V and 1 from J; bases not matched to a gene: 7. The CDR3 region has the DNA TGCGCCAGCAGCGGTCAGACAGGGGGCAGGAACACTGAAGCTTTCTTT. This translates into CASSGQTGGRNTEAFF.

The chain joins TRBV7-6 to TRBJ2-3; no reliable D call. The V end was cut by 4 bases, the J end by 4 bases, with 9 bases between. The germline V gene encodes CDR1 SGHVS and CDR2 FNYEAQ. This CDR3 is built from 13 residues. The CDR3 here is CASSSLDADTQYF. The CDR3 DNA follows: TGTGCCAGCAGCTCCCTGGACGCAGATACGCAGTATTTT.

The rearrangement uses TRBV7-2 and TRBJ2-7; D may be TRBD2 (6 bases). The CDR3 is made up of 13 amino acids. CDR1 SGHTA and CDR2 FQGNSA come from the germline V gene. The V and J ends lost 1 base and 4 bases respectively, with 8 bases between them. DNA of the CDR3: TGTGCCAGCAGCTTAGAGCTAGCGTACGAGCAGTACTTC. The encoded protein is CASSLELAYEQYF.

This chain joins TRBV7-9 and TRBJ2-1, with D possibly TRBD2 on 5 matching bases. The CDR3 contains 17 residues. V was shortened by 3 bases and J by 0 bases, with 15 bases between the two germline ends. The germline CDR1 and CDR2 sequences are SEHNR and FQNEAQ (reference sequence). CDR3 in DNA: TGTGCCAGCAGCTTGAGGACTCCACTGAGCTCCTACAATGAGCAGTTCTTC. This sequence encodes CASSLRTPLSSYNEQFF.

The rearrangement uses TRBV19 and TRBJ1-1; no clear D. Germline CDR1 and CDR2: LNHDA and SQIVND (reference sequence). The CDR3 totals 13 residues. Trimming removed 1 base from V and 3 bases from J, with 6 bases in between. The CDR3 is CASSIGLDTEAFF. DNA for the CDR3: TGTGCCAGTAGTATAGGGTTGGACACTGAAGCTTTCTTT.

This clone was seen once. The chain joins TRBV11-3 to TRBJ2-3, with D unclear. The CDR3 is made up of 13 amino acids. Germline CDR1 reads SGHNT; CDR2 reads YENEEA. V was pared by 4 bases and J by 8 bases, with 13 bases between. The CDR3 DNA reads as TGTGCCAGCAGCTCTCCGTTAGTTGGTACGCAGTATTTT. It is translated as CASSSPLVGTQYF. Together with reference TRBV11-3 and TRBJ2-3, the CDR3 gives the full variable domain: EAGVVQSPRYKIIEKKQPVAFWCNPISGHNTLYWYLQNLGQGPELLIRYENEEAVDDSQLPKDRFSAERLKGVDSTLKIQPAELGDSAVYLCASSSPLVGTQYFGPGTRLTVL.

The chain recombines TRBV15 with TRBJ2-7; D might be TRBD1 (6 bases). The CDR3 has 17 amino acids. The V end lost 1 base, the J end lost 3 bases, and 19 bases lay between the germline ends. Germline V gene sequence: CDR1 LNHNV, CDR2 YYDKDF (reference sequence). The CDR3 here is CATSRGQQGAFGYEQYF. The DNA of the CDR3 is TGTGCCACCAGCAGAGGCCAACAGGGCGCTTTTGGCTACGAGCAGTACTTC.

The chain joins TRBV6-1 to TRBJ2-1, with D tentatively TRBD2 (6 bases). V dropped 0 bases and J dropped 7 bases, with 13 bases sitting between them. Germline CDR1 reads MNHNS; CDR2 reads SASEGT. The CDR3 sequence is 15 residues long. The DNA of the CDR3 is TGTGCCAGCAGTGAAGCTGGTGAGGAGGGAAATGAGCAGTTCTTC. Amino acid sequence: CASSEAGEEGNEQFF.

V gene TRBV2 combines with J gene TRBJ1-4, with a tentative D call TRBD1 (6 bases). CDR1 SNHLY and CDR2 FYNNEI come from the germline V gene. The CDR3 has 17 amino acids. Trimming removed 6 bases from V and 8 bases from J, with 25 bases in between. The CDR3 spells CASRRPEAGQPVEKLFF. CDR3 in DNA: TGTGCCAGCAGAAGACCCGAGGCAGGACAGCCCGTCGAAAAACTGTTTTTT.

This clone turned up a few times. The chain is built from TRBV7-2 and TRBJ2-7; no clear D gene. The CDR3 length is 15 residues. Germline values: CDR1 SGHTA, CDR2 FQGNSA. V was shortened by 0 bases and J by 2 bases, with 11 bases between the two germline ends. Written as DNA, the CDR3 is TGTGCCAGCAGCTTAGCGGGATTGAGCGCCTACGAGCAGTACTTC. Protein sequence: CASSLAGLSAYEQYF.

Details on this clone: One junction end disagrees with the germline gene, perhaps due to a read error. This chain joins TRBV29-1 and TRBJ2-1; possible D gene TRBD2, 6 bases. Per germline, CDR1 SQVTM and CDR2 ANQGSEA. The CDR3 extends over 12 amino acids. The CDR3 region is CSVFQEGRVLIF. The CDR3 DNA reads TGCAGCGTTTTTCAGGAGGGCCGGGTTCTTATCTTC.

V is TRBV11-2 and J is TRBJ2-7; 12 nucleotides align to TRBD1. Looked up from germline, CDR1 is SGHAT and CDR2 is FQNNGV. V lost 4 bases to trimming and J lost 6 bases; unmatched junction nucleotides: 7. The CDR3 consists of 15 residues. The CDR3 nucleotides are TGTGCCAGCAGCTCATCCCGGGACAGGGGGCGCGAGCAGTACTTC. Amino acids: CASSSSRDRGREQYF.

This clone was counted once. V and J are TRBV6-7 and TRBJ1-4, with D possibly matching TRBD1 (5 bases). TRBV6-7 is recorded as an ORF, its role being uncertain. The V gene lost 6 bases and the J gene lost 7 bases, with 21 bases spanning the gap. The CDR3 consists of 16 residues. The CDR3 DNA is TGTGCCAGCAGCTATACAAGACAGCCGGAGAGTGAAAAACTGTTTTTT. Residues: CASSYTRQPESEKLFF.

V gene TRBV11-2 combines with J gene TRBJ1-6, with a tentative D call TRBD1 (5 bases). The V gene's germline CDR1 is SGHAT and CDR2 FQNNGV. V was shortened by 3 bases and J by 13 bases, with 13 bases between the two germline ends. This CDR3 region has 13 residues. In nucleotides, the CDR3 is TGTGCCAGCAGCTTGGGACCGCTGTCCCCCCTCCACTTT. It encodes CASSLGPLSPLHF.

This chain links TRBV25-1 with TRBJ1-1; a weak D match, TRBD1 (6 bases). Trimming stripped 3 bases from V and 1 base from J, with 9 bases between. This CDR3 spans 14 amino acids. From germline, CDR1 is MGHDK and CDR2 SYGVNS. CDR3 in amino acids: CASSDRGRNTEAFF. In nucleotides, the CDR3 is TGTGCCAGCAGTGACAGGGGCCGGAACACTGAAGCTTTCTTT.

In nucleotides, the CDR3 is TGTGCCAGCAGTGAAGTGGGGACTAGTACTGAAGCTTTCTTT. Residues: CASSEVGTSTEAFF. The chain joins TRBV6-1 to TRBJ1-1, with D maybe TRBD1 (5 bases). The CDR3 length is 14 residues. Trimming removed 1 base at V and 5 bases at J, with 11 bases between. Germline loops: CDR1 MNHNS, CDR2 SASEGT.

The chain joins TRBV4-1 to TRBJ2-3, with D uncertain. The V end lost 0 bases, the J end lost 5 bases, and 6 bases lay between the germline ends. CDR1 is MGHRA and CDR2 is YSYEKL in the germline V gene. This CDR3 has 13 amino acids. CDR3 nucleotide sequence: TGCGCCAGCAGCCAAGATCAGGTAGATACGCAGTATTTT. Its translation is CASSQDQVDTQYF.

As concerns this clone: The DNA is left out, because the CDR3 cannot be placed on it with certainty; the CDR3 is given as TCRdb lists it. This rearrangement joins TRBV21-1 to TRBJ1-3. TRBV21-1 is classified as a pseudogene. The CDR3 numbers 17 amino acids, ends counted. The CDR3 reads CASSKGPRVASGNTIYF.

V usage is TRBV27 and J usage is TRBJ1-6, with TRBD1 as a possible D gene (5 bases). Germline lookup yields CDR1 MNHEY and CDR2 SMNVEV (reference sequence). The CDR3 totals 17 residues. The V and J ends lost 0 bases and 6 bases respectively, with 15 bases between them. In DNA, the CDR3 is TGTGCCAGCAGTTTATCGAGGGCAGGGATGAGTAATTCACCCCTCCACTTT. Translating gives CASSLSRAGMSNSPLHF.

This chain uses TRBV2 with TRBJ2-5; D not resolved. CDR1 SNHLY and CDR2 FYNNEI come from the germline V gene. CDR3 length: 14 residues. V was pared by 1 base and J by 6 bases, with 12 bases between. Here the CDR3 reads CASSEDHPVKTQYF. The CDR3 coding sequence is TGTGCCAGCAGTGAAGATCATCCTGTGAAGACCCAGTACTTC.

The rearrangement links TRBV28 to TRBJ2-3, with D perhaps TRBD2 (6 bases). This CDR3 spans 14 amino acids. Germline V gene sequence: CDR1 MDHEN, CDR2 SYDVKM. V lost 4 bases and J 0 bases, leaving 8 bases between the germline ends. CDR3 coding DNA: TGTGCCAGCAGTTCCAGCGGGAGCACAGATACGCAGTATTTT. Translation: CASSSSGSTDTQYF.

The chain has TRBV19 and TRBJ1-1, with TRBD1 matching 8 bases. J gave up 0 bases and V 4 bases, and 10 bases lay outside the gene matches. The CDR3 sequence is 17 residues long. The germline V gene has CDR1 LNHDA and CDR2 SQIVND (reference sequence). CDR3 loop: CASSNLRGLSMNTEAFF. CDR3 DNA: TGTGCCAGTAGTAATCTCAGGGGGCTGTCGATGAACACTGAAGCTTTCTTT. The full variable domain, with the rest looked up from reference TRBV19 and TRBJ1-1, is DGGITQSPKYLFRKEGQNVTLSCEQNLNHDAMYWYRQDPGQGLRLIYYSQIVNDFQKGDIAEGYSVSREKKESFPLTVTSAQKNPTAFYLCASSNLRGLSMNTEAFFGQGTRLTVV.

This chain's CDR3 is CASSLVIRGRGNTIYF. As DNA, the CDR3 is TGTGCCAGCAGCTTAGTAATCCGGGGAAGAGGAAACACCATATATTTT. The chain carries TRBV11-2 and TRBJ1-3, with D uncertain. CDR1 is SGHAT and CDR2 is FQNNGV in the germline V gene. V was pared by 1 base and J by 4 bases, with 14 bases between. CDR3 length equals 16 residues.

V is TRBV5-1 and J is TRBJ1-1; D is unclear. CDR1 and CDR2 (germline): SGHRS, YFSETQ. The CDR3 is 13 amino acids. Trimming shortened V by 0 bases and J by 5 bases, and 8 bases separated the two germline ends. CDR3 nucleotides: TGCGCCAGCAGCTTGGTTCGGGCGACTGAAGCTTTCTTT. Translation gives CASSLVRATEAFF.